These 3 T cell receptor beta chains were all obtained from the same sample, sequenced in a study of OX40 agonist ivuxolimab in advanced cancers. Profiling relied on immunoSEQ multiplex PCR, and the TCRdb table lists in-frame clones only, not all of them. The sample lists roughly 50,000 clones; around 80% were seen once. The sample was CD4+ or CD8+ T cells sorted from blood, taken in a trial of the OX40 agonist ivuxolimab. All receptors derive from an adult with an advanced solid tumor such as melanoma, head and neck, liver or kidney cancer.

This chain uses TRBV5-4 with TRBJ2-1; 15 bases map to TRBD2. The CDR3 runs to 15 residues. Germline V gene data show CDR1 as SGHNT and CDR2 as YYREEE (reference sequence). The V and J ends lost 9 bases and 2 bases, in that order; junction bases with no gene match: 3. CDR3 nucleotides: TGTGCCACCCGGACTAGCGGGGGGGCCTACAATGAGCAGTTCTTC. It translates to CATRTSGGAYNEQFF.

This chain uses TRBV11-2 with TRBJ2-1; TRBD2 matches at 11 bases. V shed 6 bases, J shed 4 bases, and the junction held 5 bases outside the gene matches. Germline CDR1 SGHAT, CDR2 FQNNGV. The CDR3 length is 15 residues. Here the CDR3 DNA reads TGTGCCAGCAGTTTACTAGCGGGGGTTTACAATGAGCAGTTCTTC. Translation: CASSLLAGVYNEQFF.

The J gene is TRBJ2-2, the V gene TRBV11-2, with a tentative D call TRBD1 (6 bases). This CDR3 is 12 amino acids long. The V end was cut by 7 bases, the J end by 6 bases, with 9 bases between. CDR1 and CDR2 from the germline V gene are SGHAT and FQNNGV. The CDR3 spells CASTKGAGELFF. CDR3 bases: TGTGCCAGCACCAAGGGGGCCGGGGAGCTGTTTTTT.